This T cell receptor (beta chain) is drawn from a study of T cells in Graves' hyperthyroidism and ophthalmopathy (dated by TCRdb to the late 2010s). Notes on the research overall: Peripheral blood samples were taken at initial diagnosis, before any treatment was given. The 90 to 100 discovery patients were randomly split 7:3 into training and test sets. In roughly six Graves' hyperthyroidism patients, the study also compared T-cell repertoires from thyroid tissue with T-cell repertoires from blood. To identify TCR V-J signatures that set the groups apart, the researchers used a discovery cohort of approximately 98 patients, made up of 40 to 45 with Graves' ophthalmopathy and some 56 with stable Graves' hyperthyroidism. After sampling, hyperthyroidism patients received methimazole starting at 30 mg daily, and ophthalmopathy patients received high-dose intravenous methylprednisolone. Prospective prediction of ophthalmopathy was tested in an independent validation cohort consisting of 18 hyperthyroidism patients and some 17 patients who later progressed to ophthalmopathy. The paper reports TCR Vbeta CDR3 sequencing of roughly 140 peripheral blood samples: some 44 ophthalmopathy, under 85 hyperthyroidism and approximately 17 progressor patients.

The investigation overall reported the following: Most expanded thyroid clonotypes (frequency above 0.001) were also found in blood, which suggests that blood repertoires may mirror thyroid immune responses. In validation, the model predicted progression to ophthalmopathy with 60% to 71% sensitivity and 72% to 75% specificity, a median of about six months before onset. No statistical method was used to fix the sample size in advance, and group allocation was not hidden from the investigators. A model built on a 13 V-J signature distinguished ophthalmopathy from stable hyperthyroidism, reaching roughly 88% sensitivity and approximately 81% specificity in cross-validation and 80%/75% in testing.

The TCR beta CDR3 regions were amplified from the RNA transcripts. The first round of RT-PCR for the TCR CDR3 was performed with the HTBI primer set and the Qiagen OneStep RT-PCR kit. A second multiplex PCR round built the libraries, followed by size selection and purification. Libraries were sequenced paired-end with 100 bp reads on an Illumina HiSeq2000. Regarding the original processing steps: SOAPnuke was used to process the raw data, with reads discarded if the reads contained adapters or uncalled bases, had a mean Phred below 15, or lacked an exact constant-primer or identifier match. High-quality paired reads were merged using COPE v1.2.5, and each unique nucleotide sequence was defined as a clonotype. MiTCR v1.1 was used to align clonotypes to the IMGT TRBV, TRBD and TRBJ reference segments. The analysis included only V-J combinations with a frequency above 0.0001, which together covered around 99% of the repertoires. A TCS score was defined as the ratio between F50 (clonal expansion) and ExV (chaos), using BLOSUM62-based TCRdist between CDR3 peptides within each V-J. Welch's t-statistics and random forest reduced approximately 520 V-J features to roughly 13, which were used in a naive Bayes classifier (R e1071). The public reads were reprocessed in TCRdb via fastp at Q25 and MiXCR, keeping in-frame beta chains. Every distinct CDR3 protein forms one entry, paired with its most common genes and DNA. TCRdb's processing, not the authors' own work, is the source of the V and J calls. The sample records roughly 170,000 distinct CDR3 sequences, more than 15% of which are singletons. Clones ranked in the top ten supply 25% to 35% of the sample.

This clonotype was counted many times. Its antigen is unknown. No much larger clone exists at a distance of one base, and base qualities are not known. A patient counted as having stable Graves' hyperthyroidism if no progression to ophthalmopathy occurred over 18 months of follow-up. The hyperthyroidism patients were between 18 and 65 years old and newly diagnosed, with a disease duration of less than 2 months. The study excluded patients with uncontrolled infections, other autoimmune diseases, pregnancy or lactation. Diagnoses were established on the basis of clinical symptoms, serum thyroxine and TRAb, thyroid ultrasound, and orbital computed tomography. PBMCs were isolated from around 10 ml of fresh peripheral blood by Ficoll-Paque density gradient centrifugation. Total RNA was extracted using Trizol reagent, and RNA quality was assessed on an Agilent 2100 Bioanalyzer. The germline V gene (reference sequence) specifies PRHDT as CDR1 and FYEKMQ as CDR2. The germline ends are 14 bases apart after V is trimmed by 5 bases and J by 3 bases. From cysteine to phenylalanine, the CDR3 is 15 amino acids long. Only CDR3 DNA remains: 45 bases, in frame from the first base.

The V and J segments used are TRBV13 and TRBJ2-1; the D element could tentatively be TRBD1 or TRBD2, as 6 bases agree for each. This receptor was identified in a woman in her forties or fifties with Graves' hyperthyroidism. Sequencing was done on a sample of blood. Here the CDR3 is given as CASSPGGPYYNEQFF. The DNA reads as follows: TGTGCCAGCAGCCCCGGGGGCCCTTACTACAATGAGCAGTTCTTC.